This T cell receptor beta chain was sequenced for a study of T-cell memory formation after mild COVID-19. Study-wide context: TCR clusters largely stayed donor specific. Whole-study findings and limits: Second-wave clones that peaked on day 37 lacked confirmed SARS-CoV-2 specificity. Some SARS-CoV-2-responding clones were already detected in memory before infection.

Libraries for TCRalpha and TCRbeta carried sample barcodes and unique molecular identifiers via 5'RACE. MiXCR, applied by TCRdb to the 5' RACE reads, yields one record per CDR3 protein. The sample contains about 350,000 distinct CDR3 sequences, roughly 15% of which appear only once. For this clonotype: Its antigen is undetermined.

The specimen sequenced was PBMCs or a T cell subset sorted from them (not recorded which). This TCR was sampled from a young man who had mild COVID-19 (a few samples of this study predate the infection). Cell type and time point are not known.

The CDR3 reads CASSWGTAAEAFF. CDR3 DNA: TGCGCCAGCAGCTGGGGGACAGCGGCTGAAGCTTTCTTT. The rearrangement joins TRBV5-1 to TRBJ1-1, with TRBD1 matching 7 bases. This CDR3 is 13 amino acids long. Germline-derived CDR1 and CDR2 are SGHRS and YFSETQ. Trimming at V came to 3 bases and at J to 6 bases, leaving 5 bases not matched to a gene.